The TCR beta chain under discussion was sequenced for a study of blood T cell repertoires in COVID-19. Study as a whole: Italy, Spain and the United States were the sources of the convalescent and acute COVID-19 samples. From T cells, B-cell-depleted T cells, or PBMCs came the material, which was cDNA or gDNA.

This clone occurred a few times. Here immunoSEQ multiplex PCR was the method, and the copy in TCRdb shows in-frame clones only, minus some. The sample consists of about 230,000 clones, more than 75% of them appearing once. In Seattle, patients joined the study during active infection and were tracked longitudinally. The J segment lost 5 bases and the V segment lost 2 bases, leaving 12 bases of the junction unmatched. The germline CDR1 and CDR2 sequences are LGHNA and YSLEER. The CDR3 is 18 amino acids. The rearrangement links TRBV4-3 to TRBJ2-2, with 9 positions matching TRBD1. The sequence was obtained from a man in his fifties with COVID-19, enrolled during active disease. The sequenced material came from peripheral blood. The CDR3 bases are TGCGCCAGCAGCCAATACCATGACAGGGGGGTTTGGACCGGGGAGCTGTTTTTT. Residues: CASSQYHDRGVWTGELFF.